This T cell receptor (beta chain) emerged from a study of blood T cell repertoires in COVID-19. Overall study: The United States, Italy and Spain provided the acute and convalescent COVID-19 samples. From T cells, B-cell-depleted T cells, or PBMCs came the material, which was cDNA or gDNA.

Authors' processing steps: Scientists estimated how many nucleated cells there were by amplifying reference gene primers. Sequencing was performed with immunoSEQ multiplex PCR; in TCRdb, only in-frame clones are kept and a portion is missing. That table is the source of V, J and clone size, and D and trimming were worked out from the DNA. The table records about 98,000 clones, around 87% of them present only once. The CDR3 loop spans 17 amino acids. CDR1 is SEHNR, CDR2 FQNEAQ, per germline (reference sequence). The V segment lost 5 bases and the J segment 0 bases; nucleotides outside the gene matches: 6.

The clonotype was recovered from a man over 45 with active or convalescent COVID-19. The sample was peripheral blood. This chain connects TRBV7-9 to TRBJ2-5; 13 bases map to TRBD2. CDR3 sequence (DNA): TGTGCCAGCAGCCCAGGGACTAGCGGGAAGTACCAAGAGACCCAGTACTTC. Translated, it gives CASSPGTSGKYQETQYF.